The 9 T cell receptor beta chains given below trace back to one sample, sequenced in a study of T cell repertoires in cytomegalovirus infection. TCRdb used MiXCR to reprocess the reads, holding one entry per CDR3 protein. Of 600,000 to 700,000 distinct CDR3 sequences in the sample, about 30% were seen once. No antigen has been identified for these receptors. Here the sequenced sample was cultured PBMCs, taken from culture after CMV antigen stimulation. These receptors all come from a human donor in good health (CMV status not recorded). Some clones in this sample may be carry-over from other donors' samples.

This clonotype was counted a single time. The gene calls are TRBV4-1 and TRBJ1-6; D call uncertain. The CDR3 length is 15 residues. Germline V lookup: CDR1 MGHRA, CDR2 YSYEKL. Deletions cut 0 bases from V and 7 bases from J, with 10 bases between. CDR3 region: CASSQDSPLNSPLHF. The DNA for the CDR3 is TGCGCCAGCAGCCAAGATTCCCCGTTAAATTCACCCCTCCACTTT.

This clonotype was counted once. The V call is TRBV7-8, the J call TRBJ2-5; 8 bases match TRBD2. CDR1 is SGHVS and CDR2 is FQNEAQ in the germline V gene. The CDR3 is 16 amino acids. The V segment lost 2 bases and the J segment 3 bases; nucleotides outside the gene matches: 8. The CDR3: CASSLQSGRGEETQYF. The CDR3 nucleotides read TGTGCCAGCAGCTTACAGAGCGGGAGAGGGGAAGAGACCCAGTACTTC. Complete variable domain (other parts from reference TRBV7-8 and TRBJ2-5): GAGVSQSPRYKVAKRGQDVALRCDPISGHVSLFWYQQALGQGPEFLTYFQNEAQLDKSGLPSDRFFAERPEGSVSTLKIQRTQQEDSAVYLCASSLQSGRGEETQYFGPGTRLLVL.

This clonotype has at least ten counts. J is TRBJ1-1 and V is TRBV6-1, with 8 bases aligning to TRBD1. Germline trimming cut 8 bases from V and 4 bases from J; bases unmatched to any gene: 18. The germline V gene encodes CDR1 MNHNS and CDR2 SASEGT. This CDR3 spans 17 amino acids. As DNA, the CDR3 is TGTGCCAGCTTATCTTCCCCTTTTGACAGGGGTGGCACTGAAGCTTTCTTT. The encoded protein is CASLSSPFDRGGTEAFF.

This chain links TRBV20-1 with TRBJ2-7, with 9 bases matching TRBD2. This CDR3 spans 17 amino acids. The ends lost 7 bases at V and 3 bases at J; junction bases unmatched: 19. Germline CDR1 DFQATT, CDR2 SNEGSKA (reference sequence). CDR3 nucleotide sequence: TGCAGTGTCTCGAGGGGGACTAGCCCTTCGAAGGTCTACGAGCAGTACTTC. This sequence encodes CSVSRGTSPSKVYEQYF.

The chain couples TRBV3-1 to TRBJ1-4; D might be TRBD1 (5 bases). With 2 bases removed from V and 8 bases from J, the gap between germline ends came to 12 bases. The germline V gene has CDR1 LGHDT and CDR2 YNNKEL (reference sequence). The CDR3 has 14 amino acids. The CDR3 loop is CASSQTGTVEKLFF. The CDR3 DNA reads as TGTGCCAGCAGCCAAACCGGGACTGTCGAAAAACTGTTTTTT. The whole variable domain, filled in from reference TRBV3-1 and TRBJ1-4, reads DTAVSQTPKYLVTQMGNDKSIKCEQNLGHDTMYWYKQDSKKFLKIMFSYNNKELIINETVPNRFSPKSPDKAHLNLHINSLELGDSAVYFCASSQTGTVEKLFFGSGTQLSVL.

The rearrangement joins TRBV10-3 to TRBJ2-1, with TRBD2 matching over 8 bases. The CDR3 has 15 residues. Germline V gene sequence: CDR1 ENHRY, CDR2 SYGVKD. The trim removed 3 bases at V and 5 bases at J, leaving 6 bases unmatched. In DNA form, the CDR3 reads TGTGCCATCAGTGAAGGCGGGGGGTCAAACAATGAGCAGTTCTTC. Protein sequence: CAISEGGGSNNEQFF.

The gene calls are TRBV29-1 and TRBJ1-1; D remains ambiguous. V lost 7 bases and J lost 3, with 9 bases in between. Per germline, CDR1 SQVTM and CDR2 ANQGSEA. The CDR3 is made up of 11 amino acids. In DNA, the CDR3 is TGCAGCGCCACTCTATACACTGAAGCTTTCTTT. It encodes CSATLYTEAFF.

The chain employs TRBV11-3 and TRBJ1-1; no clear D. The germline CDR1 and CDR2 sequences are SGHNT and YENEEA. V lost 2 bases and J 1 base, leaving 5 bases between the germline ends. This CDR3 contains 13 residues. This CDR3 is CASSLFKNTEAFF. For the CDR3, the DNA is TGTGCCAGCAGCTTATTCAAGAACACTGAAGCTTTCTTT.

This clonotype was picked up a small number of times. V usage is TRBV20-1 and J usage is TRBJ1-1; TRBD1 aligns across 8 bases. CDR1 DFQATT and CDR2 SNEGSKA come from the germline V gene (reference sequence). Trimming removed 3 bases from V and 4 bases from J; junction bases left unmatched: 1. The length of the CDR3 is 12 residues. The CDR3, as DNA: TGCAGTGCTAGTGACAGGGGCACTGAAGCTTTCTTT. Encoded protein: CSASDRGTEAFF.